The 5 T cell receptor beta chains listed next were all sequenced from one sample in a study of shared clonotypes between healthy human individuals. The repertoire was sequenced with immunoSEQ multiplex PCR; TCRdb's copy has only in-frame clones and lacks some. The sample records 2 million to 2.5 million clones, over 85% being singletons. The sequenced sample was naive CD4+ T cells from PBMCs. Sample subset: CD45RA+ positively selected. Receptors were obtained from a man younger than 35 in good health. Some clones in this sample may be carry-over from other donors' samples.

The chain employs TRBV27 and TRBJ1-4, with a weak D call TRBD1 (6 bases). This CDR3 contains 15 residues. CDR1 and CDR2 (germline): MNHEY, SMNVEV (reference sequence). The V gene lost 0 bases and the J gene lost 7 bases, with 12 bases spanning the gap. The CDR3 loop reads CASSLSTGAGEKLFF. The CDR3 DNA sequence: TGTGCCAGCAGTTTATCGACGGGGGCAGGTGAAAAACTGTTTTTT.

The chain carries TRBV5-1 and TRBJ2-5, with TRBD2 as a possible D gene (5 bases). Germline-derived CDR1 and CDR2 are SGHRS and YFSETQ. V was trimmed by 0 bases and J by 2 bases, leaving 14 bases between them. CDR3 length equals 16 residues. For the CDR3, the DNA is TGCGCCAGCAGCTTGGGACTCGGGCGGGTTCAAGAGACCCAGTACTTC. The encoded protein is CASSLGLGRVQETQYF.

The chain carries TRBV6-5 and TRBJ2-2; 9 bases align to TRBD1. The V and J ends lost 6 bases and 3 bases, in that order; junction bases with no gene match: 5. CDR1 and CDR2 (germline): MNHEY, SVGAGI. This CDR3 contains 15 residues. The CDR3 nucleotides read TGTGCCAGCAGCTCGGGACAGGGACACACCGGGGAGCTGTTTTTT. It specifies CASSSGQGHTGELFF.

The chain couples TRBV6-5 to TRBJ2-4, with D possibly being TRBD2 (6 bases). The CDR3 runs to 14 residues. Trimming stripped 0 bases from V and 5 bases from J, with 8 bases between. Germline CDR1 is MNHEY and CDR2 is SVGAGI. Here the CDR3 reads CASSYSPGENIQYF. CDR3 nucleotides: TGTGCCAGCAGTTACTCGCCGGGAGAAAACATTCAGTACTTC.

The V gene is TRBV6-5, the J gene TRBJ1-2; 8 nucleotides line up with TRBD1. Germline lookup yields CDR1 MNHEY and CDR2 SVGAGI. The CDR3 totals 13 residues. V lost 5 bases and J lost 8; bases outside the gene matches: 7. CDR3 residues: CASSSRGREGYTF. The CDR3 DNA sequence: TGTGCCAGCAGTAGCAGGGGGCGAGAAGGCTACACCTTC.